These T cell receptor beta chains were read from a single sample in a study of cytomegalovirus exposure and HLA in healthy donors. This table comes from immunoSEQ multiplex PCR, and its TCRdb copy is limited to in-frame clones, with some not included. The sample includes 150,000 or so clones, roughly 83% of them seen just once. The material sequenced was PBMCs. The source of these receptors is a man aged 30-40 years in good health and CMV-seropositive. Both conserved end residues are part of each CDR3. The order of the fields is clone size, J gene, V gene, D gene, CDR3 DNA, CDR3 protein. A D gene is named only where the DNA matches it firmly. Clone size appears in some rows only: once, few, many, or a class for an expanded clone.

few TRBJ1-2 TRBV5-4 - TGTGCCAGCAGCTTGAGCCTAAATAACTATGGCTACACCTTC CASSLSLNNYGYTF
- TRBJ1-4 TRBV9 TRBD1 TGTGCCAGCAGCAGACAGGGCTCAACTAATGAAAAACTGTTTTTT CASSRQGSTNEKLFF
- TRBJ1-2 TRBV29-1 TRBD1 TGCAGCGTTTTAAAGGGGGCGGGGGGCTACACCTTC CSVLKGAGGYTF
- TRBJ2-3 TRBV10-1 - TGCGCCAGCAGTGAGTCGGTCTACTCCCTAAGTACTAGCACAGATACGCAGTATTTT CASSESVYSLSTSTDTQYF
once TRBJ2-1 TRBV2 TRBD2 TGTGCCGACAACGGGGGGATGGATGAGCAGTTCTTC CADNGGMDEQFF
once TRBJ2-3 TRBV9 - TGTGCCAGCAGTCTTCAGGGCTATAGCACAGATACGCAGTATTTT CASSLQGYSTDTQYF
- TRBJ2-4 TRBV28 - TGTGCCAGCAGCGCACAGCTGCCAAACATTCAGTACTTC CASSAQLPNIQYF
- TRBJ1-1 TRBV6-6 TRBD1 TGTGCCAGCAGTTACTCGATAGGACAGGGGAACGAAGCTTTCTTT CASSYSIGQGNEAFF
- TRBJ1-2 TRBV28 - TGTGCCAGCAGTTTGGAAGCAGGGCCTAACTATGGCTACACCTTC CASSLEAGPNYGYTF
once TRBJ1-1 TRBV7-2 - TGTGCCAGCAGCACCCAGACAGGGAACACTGAAGCTTTCTTT CASSTQTGNTEAFF
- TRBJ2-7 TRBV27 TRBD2 TGTGCCAGCAGTTCGGCGTTGGGACTAGGAACCTACGAGCAGTACTTC CASSSALGLGTYEQYF
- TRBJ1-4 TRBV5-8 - TGTGCCAGCAGGCCTCAGGGAAACGCTGAAAAACTGTTTTTT CASRPQGNAEKLFF
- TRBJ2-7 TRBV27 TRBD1 TGTGCCAGCAAACGGACAGGCGCCTACGAGCAGTACTTC CASKRTGAYEQYF
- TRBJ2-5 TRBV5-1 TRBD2 TGCGCCAGCACCAGACTAGCGGGAGACCAAGAGACCCAGTACTTC CASTRLAGDQETQYF
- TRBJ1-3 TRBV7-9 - TGTGCCAGTTACAGCATTACTTCTGGAAACACCATATATTTT CASYSITSGNTIYF